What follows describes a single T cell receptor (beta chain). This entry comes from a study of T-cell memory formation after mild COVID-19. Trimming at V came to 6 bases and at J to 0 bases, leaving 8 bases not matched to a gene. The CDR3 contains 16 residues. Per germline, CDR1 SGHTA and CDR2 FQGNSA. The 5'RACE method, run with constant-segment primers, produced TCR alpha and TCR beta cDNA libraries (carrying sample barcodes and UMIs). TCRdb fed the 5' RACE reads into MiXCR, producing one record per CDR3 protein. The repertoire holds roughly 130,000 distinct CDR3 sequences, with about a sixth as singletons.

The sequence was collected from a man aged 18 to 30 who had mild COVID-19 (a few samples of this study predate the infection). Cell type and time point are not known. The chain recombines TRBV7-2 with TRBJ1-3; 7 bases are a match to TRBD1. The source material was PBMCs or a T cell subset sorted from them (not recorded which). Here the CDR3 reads CASSSTGQSSGNTIYF. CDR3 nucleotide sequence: TGTGCCAGCAGTTCGACAGGGCAGAGCTCTGGAAACACCATATATTTT.